Detailed here is one TCR beta chain. Its specificity is not known. The CDR3 sequence is 14 residues long. The germline CDR1 and CDR2 sequences are SGHRS and YFSETQ. V was clipped by 1 base and J by 5 bases; unmatched bases: 3. The data derive from a study of cytomegalovirus exposure and HLA in healthy donors. For the study at large: HLA-typed donors were the source of about 90 million unique TCRs held in an early data release.

Study outcomes and limitations: In an earlier analysis, productive rearrangement rates for most beta V segments clustered near 87% or 30%. Generally TCR sequences proved uncommon, though certain public TCRs appeared in numerous donors.

PCR amplification relied on 60 Vbeta primers (plus 13 Jbeta primers). Authors' analysis steps: As a later analysis found, there were approximately 80 million unique TCR beta chains, of which roughly 11 million were shared. Assay: immunoSEQ multiplex PCR; the TCRdb copy retains only in-frame clones and omits some. From that table come the V and J calls and clone size; the DNA was used to work out D and trimming. Of 97,000 or so clones detected, about 62% appear once; the ten largest clones hold under 5.5%. This clonotype was sampled from a human donor in good health. The sequenced sample was PBMCs. The chain couples TRBV5-1 to TRBJ2-7; 10 positions match TRBD1. CDR3 loop: CASSLRDRGDEQYF. As DNA, the CDR3 is TGCGCCAGCAGCTTGAGGGACAGGGGCGACGAGCAGTACTTC.